Only a few counts were recorded for the clone carrying this T cell receptor beta chain. What it recognizes is unknown. The data are from a study of blood T cells in healthy people across ages. Using a J-beta primer mix together with a sample-barcoded 5' primer, a second PCR was run for about 6 to 11 cycles. A template-switch adaptor with 12 random nucleotides tagged each cDNA molecule. Using its own MiXCR run on the 5' RACE reads, TCRdb lists one record per CDR3 protein. This table has some 1.6 million distinct CDR3 sequences, almost 35% appearing once. The extraction recovered at least 5.5 micrograms of total RNA per sample. Overall study results and limits: The study found more naive CD4+ cells and higher diversity in long-lived than aged donors. Conclusively comparing naive with antigen-experienced cells was impossible with unsorted PBMCs.

Germline CDR1 reads SGDLS; CDR2 reads YYNGEE. Trimming pared 0 bases from V and 7 bases from J, leaving 4 bases between. The CDR3 totals 12 residues. The sequence came from a woman aged 25 to 39 in good health. The chain has TRBV9 and TRBJ2-2; no clear D gene. The sequencing sample was made of blood. The CDR3 DNA reads as TGTGCCAGCAGCGTAGTCGACGGGGAGCTGTTTTTT. Its protein is CASSVVDGELFF.